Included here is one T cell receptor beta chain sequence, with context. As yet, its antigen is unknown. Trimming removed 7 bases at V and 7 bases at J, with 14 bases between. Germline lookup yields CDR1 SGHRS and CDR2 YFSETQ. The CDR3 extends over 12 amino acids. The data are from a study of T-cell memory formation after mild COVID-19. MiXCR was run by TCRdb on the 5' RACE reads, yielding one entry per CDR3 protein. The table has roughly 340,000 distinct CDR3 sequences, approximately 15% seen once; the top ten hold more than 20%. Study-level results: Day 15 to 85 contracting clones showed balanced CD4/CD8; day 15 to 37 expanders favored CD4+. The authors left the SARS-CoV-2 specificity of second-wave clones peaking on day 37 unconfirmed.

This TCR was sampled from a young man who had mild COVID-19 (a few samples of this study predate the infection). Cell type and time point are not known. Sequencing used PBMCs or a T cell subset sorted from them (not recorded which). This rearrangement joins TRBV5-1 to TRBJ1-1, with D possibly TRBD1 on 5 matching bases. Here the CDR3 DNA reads TGCGCCAGCCGGGACCGGGCTCTTGAAGCTTTCTTT. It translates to CASRDRALEAFF.